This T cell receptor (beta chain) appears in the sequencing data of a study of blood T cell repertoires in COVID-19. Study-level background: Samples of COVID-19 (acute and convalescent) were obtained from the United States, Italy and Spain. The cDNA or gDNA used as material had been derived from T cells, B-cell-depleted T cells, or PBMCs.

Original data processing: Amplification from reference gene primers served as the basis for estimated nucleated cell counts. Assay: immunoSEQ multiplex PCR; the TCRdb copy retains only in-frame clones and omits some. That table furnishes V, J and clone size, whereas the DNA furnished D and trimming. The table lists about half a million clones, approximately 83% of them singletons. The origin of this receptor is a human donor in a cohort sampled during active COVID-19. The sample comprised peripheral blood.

The CDR3 is CAWSEGGEQYF. In nucleotides, the CDR3 is TGTGCCTGGAGTGAGGGAGGCGAGCAGTACTTC. This sequence joins TRBV30 and TRBJ2-7, with D possibly matching TRBD2 (6 bases). V was shortened by 1 base and J by 6 bases, with 7 bases between the two germline ends. The germline V gene has CDR1 GTSNPN and CDR2 SVGIG (reference sequence). This CDR3 has 11 amino acids.